This T cell receptor beta chain was identified during a study of human T cells and chemical hapten exposure. Each CDR3 protein is one row after TCRdb ran MiXCR on the RACE reads. Of about 80,000 distinct CDR3 sequences listed, 6% to 9% are singletons. The CDR3 consists of 17 residues. The V gene end was trimmed by 5 bases and the J gene end by 5 bases; junction bases not matched to a gene: 17. From germline, CDR1 is LNHDA and CDR2 SQIVND (reference sequence). Indicated time point: patch test 1, 2 weeks after DPC sensitization. Treatment defined: therapeutic diphenylcyclopropenone sensitization with weekly scalp DPC. This clonotype was seen repeatedly, ten times or more.

The input for sequencing was whole blood, taken in connection with sensitization to the hapten diphenylcyclopropenone (DPC). This receptor was obtained from a young woman with alopecia areata. Some clones in this sample may be carry-over from other donors' samples. This sequence joins TRBV19 and TRBJ2-5; TRBD2 matches 7 bases. This chain's CDR3 is CASSQGAGGTKEETQYF. CDR3 coding DNA: TGTGCCAGTAGTCAGGGAGCCGGTGGGACTAAGGAGGAGACCCAGTACTTC.